This passage covers 11 T cell receptor beta chains from one sample sequenced in a study of shared clonotypes between healthy human individuals. Clones were sequenced by immunoSEQ multiplex PCR, and TCRdb holds only the in-frame ones, with some missing. The sample holds 2 million to 2.5 million clones, under 95% seen once. Sequencing was carried out using naive CD4+ T cells from PBMCs. Subset: CD45RA+ positively selected. These receptor sequences come from a man between 18 and 29 years old in good health. Some clones in this sample may be carry-over from other donors' samples.

CDR3 nucleotides: TGCAGCGTTGAACATTATGGGGGGGGCTGGAGCTCCTACAATGAGCAGTTCTTC. Its protein is CSVEHYGGGWSSYNEQFF. This chain links TRBV29-1 with TRBJ2-1; D perhaps matches TRBD2 (7 bases). This CDR3 has 18 amino acids. Germline CDR1 reads SQVTM; CDR2 reads ANQGSEA. The ends were cut back, 2 bases at V and 0 bases at J, with 20 bases in the middle.

The V and J genes are TRBV2 and TRBJ2-5; TRBD2 is a possible D gene (6 bases). The V end was cut by 0 bases, the J end by 4 bases, with 12 bases between. Germline CDR1 SNHLY, CDR2 FYNNEI. The CDR3 has 15 amino acids. In DNA, the CDR3 is TGTGCCAGCAGTGAAGCGCGGCAGGGAGGAGAGACCCAGTACTTC. Encoded protein: CASSEARQGGETQYF.

The chain couples TRBV28 to TRBJ2-3; tentatively, D is TRBD2 (6 bases). The CDR3 runs to 17 residues. The ends were cut back, 4 bases at V and 0 bases at J, with 17 bases in the middle. Germline CDR1 MDHEN, CDR2 SYDVKM. The CDR3 DNA reads as TGTGCCAGCAGTTCCCGCGTTGGCGCGGGAAGCACAGATACGCAGTATTTT. As protein: CASSSRVGAGSTDTQYF.

This sequence joins TRBV11-2 and TRBJ2-1; 15 positions match TRBD2. This CDR3 spans 17 amino acids. The junction had 10 bases not matched to a gene; V was cut back by 3 bases and J by 10 bases. Germline V CDR1 and CDR2: SGHAT, FQNNGV. The CDR3 region has the DNA TGTGCCAGCAGCTTTCGAGGGACTAGCGGGAGGAACTACGAGCAGTTCTTC. It specifies CASSFRGTSGRNYEQFF.

The V and J genes are TRBV6-1 and TRBJ1-1; perhaps TRBD1 as D (6 bases). Germline CDR1 and CDR2: MNHNS and SASEGT. CDR3 length equals 12 residues. Trimming stripped 7 bases from V and 4 bases from J, with 10 bases between. CDR3 coding DNA: TGTGCCAGCAACAGGGTTGGCACTGAAGCTTTCTTT. Its protein is CASNRVGTEAFF.

This clone was counted a few times. One end of the junction is discordant with germline, which a read error may explain. This chain links TRBV7-9 with TRBJ1-2, with 10 bases identical to TRBD1. The germline V gene has CDR1 SEHNR and CDR2 FQNEAQ (reference sequence). The CDR3 is 14 amino acids. This CDR3 is CASSQSGTGVFRHF. The CDR3 DNA sequence: TGTGCCAGCAGCCAGTCCGGGACAGGGGTATTCCGCCACTTC.

The V gene is TRBV9, the J gene TRBJ1-3, with no clear D. V was shortened by 4 bases and J by 0 bases, with 17 bases between the two germline ends. CDR1 is SGDLS and CDR2 is YYNGEE in the germline V gene. This CDR3 contains 17 residues. The CDR3 region is CASSSAAVGDSGNTIYF. As DNA, the CDR3 is TGTGCCAGCAGCTCCGCGGCGGTTGGGGACTCTGGAAACACCATATATTTT.

J is TRBJ1-3 and V is TRBV11-1, with 9 bases that match TRBD1. Trimming removed 4 bases from V and 4 bases from J; junction bases left unmatched: 5. The germline V gene encodes CDR1 SGHAT and CDR2 FQDESV (reference sequence). The CDR3 is 15 amino acids. CDR3 sequence reads: CASSSGQGRGNTIYF. Here the CDR3 DNA reads TGTGCCAGCAGCTCCGGACAGGGGAGAGGAAACACCATATATTTT.

This clone is a singleton in its sample. V gene TRBV7-9 combines with J gene TRBJ2-3; 8 nucleotides line up with TRBD2. This CDR3 has 19 residues. Germline assignment: CDR1 SEHNR and CDR2 FQNEAQ (reference sequence). The J segment lost 2 bases and the V segment lost 4 bases, leaving 17 bases of the junction unmatched. The CDR3 DNA reads TGTGCCAGCAGCTCGAACTACCCGGGGACTAGTGTTTACACAGATACGCAGTATTTT. This gives the protein CASSSNYPGTSVYTDTQYF.

This chain connects TRBV14 to TRBJ1-5; the D is unclear. Between the trimmed V and J ends, which lost 2 bases and 7 bases, there was a span of 12 bases. CDR3 length: 14 residues. CDR1 is SGHDN and CDR2 is FVKESK in the germline V gene. CDR3 bases: TGTGCCAGCAGCCAAATTGGTCATGGACAGCCCCAGCATTTT. It yields the protein CASSQIGHGQPQHF.

The genes are TRBV7-3 and TRBJ2-2; D assignment may be TRBD1 or TRBD2 (6 bases each). Trimming cost V 2 bases and J 5 bases, with 15 bases left between them. This CDR3 spans 16 amino acids. The germline V gene has CDR1 SGHTA and CDR2 FQGTGA. The CDR3 protein is CASSLGGGPTTGELFF. CDR3 DNA: TGTGCCAGCAGCTTAGGAGGGGGACCCACGACCGGGGAGCTGTTTTTT.